This passage covers 5 T cell receptor beta chains from one sample sequenced in a study of CD8 T cells in Susac syndrome. RNA amounts of about 0.5 to 1 ug underwent reverse transcription with random hexamers. TCRdb used MiXCR to reprocess the immunoSEQ multiplex PCR reads, holding one entry per CDR3 protein. This sample has about 120,000 distinct CDR3 sequences; roughly 95% occur once, and the top ten carry less than 0.15%. The source material was CD4+ T cells from PBMCs. Source of these receptors: a human donor with Susac syndrome.

Written as DNA, the CDR3 is TGTGCCAGCAGCCTTAACAGGGCGGGGGGCTATGGCTACACCTTC. The encoded protein is CASSLNRAGGYGYTF. The chain is built from TRBV12-3 or TRBV12-4 and TRBJ1-2; the D gene is possibly TRBD1 (6 bases). The CDR3 length is 15 residues. Trimming stripped 6 bases from V and 4 bases from J, with 18 bases between.

The V and J genes are TRBV4-2 and TRBJ2-5; D remains unclear. The V end was cut by 0 bases, the J end by 2 bases, with 4 bases between. Germline CDR1 reads LGHNA; CDR2 reads YNFKEQ. CDR3 length: 13 residues. The DNA for the CDR3 is TGTGCCAGCAGCCAAGATCTACAAGAGACCCAGTACTTC. Its translation is CASSQDLQETQYF.

The chain carries TRBV6-5 and TRBJ2-3; D call uncertain. Germline assignment: CDR1 MNHEY and CDR2 SVGAGI. V lost 5 bases and J 5 bases, leaving 8 bases between the germline ends. The CDR3 is 12 residues long. Here the CDR3 reads CASSRNGDTQYF. The CDR3 DNA reads as TGTGCCAGCAGTAGGAACGGAGATACGCAGTATTTT.

The chain couples TRBV12-3 or TRBV12-4 to TRBJ2-2; D is undetermined. V was clipped by 1 base and J by 6 bases, with 9 bases between them. The CDR3 contains 14 residues. The CDR3 region is CASSLEVPAGELFF. CDR3 nucleotide sequence: TGTGCCAGCAGTTTAGAGGTTCCAGCCGGGGAGCTGTTTTTT.

The gene calls are TRBV5-1 and TRBJ1-1; 7 nucleotides match TRBD1. CDR3 length equals 15 residues. Trimming at V came to 3 bases and at J to 1 base, leaving 6 bases not matched to a gene. The germline CDR1 and CDR2 sequences are SGHRS and YFSETQ. Written as DNA, the CDR3 is TGCGCCAGCAGCTCACAGGGGCCCGGGAACACTGAAGCTTTCTTT. This codes for CASSSQGPGNTEAFF.